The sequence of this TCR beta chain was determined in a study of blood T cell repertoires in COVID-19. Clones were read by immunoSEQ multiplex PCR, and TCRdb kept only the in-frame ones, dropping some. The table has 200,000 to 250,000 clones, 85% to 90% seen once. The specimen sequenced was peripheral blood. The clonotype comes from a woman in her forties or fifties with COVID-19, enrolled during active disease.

Here the CDR3 reads CASSSDTGSTIYF. The CDR3, as DNA: TGCGCCAGCAGCTCCGACACAGGGAGCACCATATATTTT. The V and J genes are TRBV5-1 and TRBJ1-3; a weak D match, TRBD1 (6 bases). Trimming cost V 3 bases and J 9 bases, with 13 bases left between them. The germline V gene encodes CDR1 SGHRS and CDR2 YFSETQ. The CDR3 spans 13 residues.